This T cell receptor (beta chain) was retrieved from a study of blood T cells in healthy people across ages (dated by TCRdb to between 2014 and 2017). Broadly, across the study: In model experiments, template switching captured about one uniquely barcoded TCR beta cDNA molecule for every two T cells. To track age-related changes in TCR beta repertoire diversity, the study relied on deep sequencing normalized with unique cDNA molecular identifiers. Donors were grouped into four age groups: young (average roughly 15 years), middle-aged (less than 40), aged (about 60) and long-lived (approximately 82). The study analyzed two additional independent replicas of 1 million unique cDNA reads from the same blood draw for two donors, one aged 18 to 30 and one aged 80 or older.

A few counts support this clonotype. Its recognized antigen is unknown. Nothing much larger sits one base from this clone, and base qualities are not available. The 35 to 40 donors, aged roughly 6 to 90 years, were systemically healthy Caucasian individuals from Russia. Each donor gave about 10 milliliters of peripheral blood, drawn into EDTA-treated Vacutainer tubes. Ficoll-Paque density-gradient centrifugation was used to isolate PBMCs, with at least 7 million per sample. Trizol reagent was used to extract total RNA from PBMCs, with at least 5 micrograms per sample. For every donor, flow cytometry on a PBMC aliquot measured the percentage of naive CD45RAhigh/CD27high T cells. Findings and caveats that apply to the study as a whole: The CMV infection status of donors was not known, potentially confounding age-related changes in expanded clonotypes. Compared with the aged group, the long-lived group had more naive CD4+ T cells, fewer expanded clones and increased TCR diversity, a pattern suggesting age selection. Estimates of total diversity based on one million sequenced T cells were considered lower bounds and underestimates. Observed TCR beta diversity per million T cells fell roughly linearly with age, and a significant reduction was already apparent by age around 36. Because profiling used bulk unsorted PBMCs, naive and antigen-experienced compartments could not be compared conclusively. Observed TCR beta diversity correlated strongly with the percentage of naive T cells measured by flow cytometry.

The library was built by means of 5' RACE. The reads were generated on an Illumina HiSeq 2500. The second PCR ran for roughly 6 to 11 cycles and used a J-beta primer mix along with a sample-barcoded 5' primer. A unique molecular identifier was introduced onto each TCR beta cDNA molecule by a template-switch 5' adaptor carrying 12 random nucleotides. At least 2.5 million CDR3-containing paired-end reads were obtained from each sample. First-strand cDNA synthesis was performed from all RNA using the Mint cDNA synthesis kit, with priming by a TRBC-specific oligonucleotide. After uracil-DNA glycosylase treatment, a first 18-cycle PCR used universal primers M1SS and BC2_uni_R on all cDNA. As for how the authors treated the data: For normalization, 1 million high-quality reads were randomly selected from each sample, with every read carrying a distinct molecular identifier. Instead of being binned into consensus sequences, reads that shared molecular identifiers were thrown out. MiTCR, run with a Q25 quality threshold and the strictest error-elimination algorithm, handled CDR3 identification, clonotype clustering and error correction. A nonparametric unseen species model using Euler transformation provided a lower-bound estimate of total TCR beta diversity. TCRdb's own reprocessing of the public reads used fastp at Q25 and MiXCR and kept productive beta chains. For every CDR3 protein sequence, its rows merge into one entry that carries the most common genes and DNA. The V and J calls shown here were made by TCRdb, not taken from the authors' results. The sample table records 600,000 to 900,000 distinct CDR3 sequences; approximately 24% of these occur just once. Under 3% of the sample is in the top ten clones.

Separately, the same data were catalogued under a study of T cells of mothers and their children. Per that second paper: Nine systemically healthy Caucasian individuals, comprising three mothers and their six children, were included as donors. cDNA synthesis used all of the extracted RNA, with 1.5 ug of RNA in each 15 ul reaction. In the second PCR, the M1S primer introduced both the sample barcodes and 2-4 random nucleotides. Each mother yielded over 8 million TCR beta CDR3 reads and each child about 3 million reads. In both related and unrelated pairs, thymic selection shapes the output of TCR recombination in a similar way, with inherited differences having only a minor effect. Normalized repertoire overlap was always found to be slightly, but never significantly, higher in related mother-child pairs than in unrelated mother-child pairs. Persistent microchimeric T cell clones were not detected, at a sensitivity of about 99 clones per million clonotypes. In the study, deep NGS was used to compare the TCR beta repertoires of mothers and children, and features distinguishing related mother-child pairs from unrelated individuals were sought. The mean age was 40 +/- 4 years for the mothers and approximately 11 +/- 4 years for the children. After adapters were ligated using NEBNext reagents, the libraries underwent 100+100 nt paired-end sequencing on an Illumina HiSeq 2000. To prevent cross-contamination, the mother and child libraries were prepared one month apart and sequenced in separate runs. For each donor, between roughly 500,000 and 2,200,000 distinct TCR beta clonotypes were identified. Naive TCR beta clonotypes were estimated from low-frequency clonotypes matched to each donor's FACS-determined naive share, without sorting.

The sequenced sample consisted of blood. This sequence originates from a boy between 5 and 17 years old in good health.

The sequence in DNA is TGTGCCAGCAGCCTGCGACAGAATAATTCACCCCTCCACTTT. Translated, it gives CASSLRQNNSPLHF. The sequence links TRBV3-1 to TRBJ1-6, with TRBD1 perhaps the D gene, on 5 matching bases. The CDR3 goes from the cysteine to the phenylalanine over 14 residues. Only CDR3 DNA is held: 42 bases, read in frame from base 1. V sheds 4 bases and J sheds 5 bases, leaving 9 bases between their ends. From the germline V gene (reference sequence), CDR1 is LGHDT and CDR2 is YNNKEL.